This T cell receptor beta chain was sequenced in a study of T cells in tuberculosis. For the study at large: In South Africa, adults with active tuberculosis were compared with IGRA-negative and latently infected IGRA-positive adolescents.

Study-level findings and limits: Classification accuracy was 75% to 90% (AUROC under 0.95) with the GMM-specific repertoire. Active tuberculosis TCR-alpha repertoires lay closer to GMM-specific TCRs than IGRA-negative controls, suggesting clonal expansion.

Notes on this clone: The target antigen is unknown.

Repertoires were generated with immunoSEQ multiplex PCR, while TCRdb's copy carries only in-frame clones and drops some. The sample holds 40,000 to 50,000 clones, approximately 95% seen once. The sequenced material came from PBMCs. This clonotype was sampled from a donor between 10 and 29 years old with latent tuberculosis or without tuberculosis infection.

As DNA, the CDR3 is TGTGCCAGCAGCTCTAAGACAGGGTCAGGGTACGAGCAGTACTTC. Amino acid sequence: CASSSKTGSGYEQYF. This chain joins TRBV5-4 and TRBJ2-7; 7 positions match TRBD1. V dropped 3 bases and J dropped 4; count of bases not matched to a gene: 10. Per the germline V gene, CDR1 is SGHNT and CDR2 is YYREEE (reference sequence). The CDR3 has 15 amino acids.